The 5 T cell receptor beta chains below were found in one sample sequenced in a study of type 1 regulatory T cells (dated by TCRdb to the early 2020s). The run used an Illumina MiSeq. TCRdb applied fastp at Q25 and MiXCR to the public reads, then kept only in-frame beta chains. CDR3 protein duplicates are merged, each entry listing the most common genes and DNA. This sample gives approximately 21,000 distinct CDR3 sequences in total; about half of them show up just once. The ten most abundant clones make up 4.5% to 5.5% of the sample. Their antigens are not known. Sequenced material: cultured T cells, either the whole culture or a sorted T cell fraction (not recorded which). Receptors were obtained from a human donor in good health.

This clonotype was picked up a small number of times. V and J are TRBV18 and TRBJ2-7; D ambiguous. Trimming shortened V by 4 bases and J by 1 base, and 11 bases separated the two germline ends. Germline V CDR1 and CDR2: KGHSH, LQKENI. This CDR3 has 14 amino acids. CDR3 region: CASSQTHTSYEQYF. The CDR3 DNA is TGTGCCAGCTCACAAACCCATACGTCCTACGAGCAGTACTTC.

This clonotype was seen at least ten times. The rearrangement links TRBV11-1 to TRBJ2-2, with 8 bases that match TRBD1. Germline V lookup: CDR1 SGHAT, CDR2 FQDESV (reference sequence). This CDR3 contains 15 residues. V lost 2 bases to trimming and J lost 4 bases; unmatched junction nucleotides: 3. CDR3 sequence (DNA): TGTGCCAGCAGCTTAATAACAGGGGGCACCGGGGAGCTGTTTTTT. It yields the protein CASSLITGGTGELFF.

CDR3 nucleotides: TGTGCCAGCAGCTTGTGGAAGACTAGCGGGGTGCATCTGACCGGGGAGCTGTTTTTT. This codes for CASSLWKTSGVHLTGELFF. This chain joins TRBV7-8 and TRBJ2-2; 11 nucleotides line up with TRBD2. V was clipped by 3 bases and J by 5 bases; unmatched bases: 14. Looked up from germline, CDR1 is SGHVS and CDR2 is FQNEAQ. The CDR3 covers 19 residues.

In its sample, this clonotype was seen a few times. The rearrangement links TRBV6-5 to TRBJ1-2; D unclear. Trimming shortened V by 2 bases and J by 8 bases, and 18 bases separated the two germline ends. CDR3 size: 15 residues. In germline, CDR1 is MNHEY, CDR2 SVGAGI. The CDR3 sequence is CASSYRARISGGYTF. CDR3 in DNA: TGTGCCAGCAGTTACAGGGCCAGGATAAGCGGCGGCTACACCTTC.

In this sample, this clonotype is medium-sized. V is TRBV12-3 or TRBV12-4 and J is TRBJ1-4; D might be TRBD1 (6 bases). Trimming stripped 6 bases from V and 3 bases from J, with 11 bases between. CDR3 size: 14 residues. CDR3: CASSLRTANEKLFF. DNA of the CDR3: TGTGCCAGCAGCCTCCGGACAGCTAATGAAAAACTGTTTTTT.